A selection of T cell receptor beta chains follows, all from one sample in a study of T cell changes during pregnancy in multiple sclerosis. Libraries were prepared by immunoSEQ multiplex PCR; TCRdb keeps only in-frame clonotypes and omits some of them. The sample yields under 150,000 clones, about 95% seen once. Sample: peripheral blood, taken after pregnancy. The receptors were gathered from a female donor with multiple sclerosis, enrolled in a pregnancy study. Both conserved end residues are part of each CDR3. The order of the fields is D gene, clone size, V gene, J gene, CDR3 length, CDR3 DNA, CDR3 protein. A D gene is named only where the DNA matches it firmly. A clone size is listed for some rows: how often the clone was seen (once, few, many), or a class if it is expanded.

NA,NA,TRBV29-1,TRBJ2-2,15,TGCAGCGTTTGGGTTGGGAGAAGGAACACCGGGGAGCTGTTTTTT,CSVWVGRRNTGELFF
TRBD1,NA,TRBV30,TRBJ2-1,12,TGTGCCTACAGGGGATTGAGAAATGAGCAGTTCTTC,CAYRGLRNEQFF
TRBD2,NA,TRBV9,TRBJ2-7,13,TGTGCCAGCAGCGTAGCGGGGGGAAACGAGCAGTACTTC,CASSVAGGNEQYF
TRBD1,NA,TRBV7-8,TRBJ2-7,13,TGTGCCAGCAGCGTCTTCCGGGACAGCGAGCAGTACTTC,CASSVFRDSEQYF
NA,NA,TRBV27,TRBJ1-4,15,TGTGCCAGCACTTTAAGGCAGGGGTCTAATGAAAAACTGTTTTTT,CASTLRQGSNEKLFF
TRBD2,once,TRBV7-9,TRBJ2-1,13,TGTGCCAGCAGCCCGACTAGCGGGAGCCCGCAGTTCTTC,CASSPTSGSPQFF
NA,NA,TRBV6-4,TRBJ2-2,14,TGTGCCAGCAGTGAGAACGGGAACACCGGGGAGCTGTTTTTT,CASSENGNTGELFF
TRBD1,NA,TRBV29-1,TRBJ2-5,14,TGCAGCGTACTCCACCGGACAGGGCAAGAGACCCAGTACTTC,CSVLHRTGQETQYF
TRBD1,NA,TRBV28,TRBJ2-7,21,TGTGCCAGCAGTTCCCCTGCTCAGGCGGGACAGGGTAAAAAGAGCTCCTACGAGCAGTACTTC,CASSSPAQAGQGKKSSYEQYF
NA,NA,TRBV15,TRBJ2-5,15,TGTGCCACCAGCAGAGATCTGGGCAGCCAAGAGACCCAGTACTTC,CATSRDLGSQETQYF
TRBD2,NA,TRBV14,TRBJ2-1,15,TGTGCCAGCAGCCCCCTAGCGGGAGGGGGCAATGAGCAGTTCTTC,CASSPLAGGGNEQFF
TRBD2,NA,TRBV7-2,TRBJ2-7,14,TGTGCCAGCAGCGCCCGACTAGCGGGAGTCGAGCAGTACTTC,CASSARLAGVEQYF
TRBD1,NA,TRBV19,TRBJ2-2,18,TGTGCCAGTAGTATCAACAAGAAGGACAGGGGGCGCGGCGGGGAGCTGTTTTTT,CASSINKKDRGRGGELFF
NA,NA,TRBV27,TRBJ1-2,14,TGTGCCAGCAGATCGGCTCAGGGTACCTATGGCTACACCTTC,CASRSAQGTYGYTF
NA,NA,TRBV7-7,TRBJ2-5,14,TGTGCTAGCAGCTTAGCTGGACTTGCGGAGACCCAGTACTTC,CASSLAGLAETQYF
NA,NA,TRBV6-6,TRBJ2-2,13,TGTGCCAGCAGACTACGAAACACCGGGGAGCTGTTTTTT,CASRLRNTGELFF
TRBD2,NA,TRBV7-2,TRBJ2-3,18,TGTGCCAGCAGCTTAGAATCTGGACTAGCGGGAGCGGGAGATACGCAGTATTTT,CASSLESGLAGAGDTQYF
TRBD1,NA,TRBV6-6,TRBJ2-7,14,TGTGCCAGCAGTGCGACCCAGGGGGCGGTGGAGCAGTACTTC,CASSATQGAVEQYF